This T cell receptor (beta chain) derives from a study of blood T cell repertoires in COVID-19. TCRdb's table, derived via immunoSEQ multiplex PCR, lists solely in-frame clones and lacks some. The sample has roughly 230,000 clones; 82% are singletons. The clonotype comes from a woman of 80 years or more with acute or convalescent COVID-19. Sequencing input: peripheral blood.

This chain's CDR3 is CASSRTVEAFF. CDR3 bases: TGTGCCAGCAGCCGGACAGTTGAAGCTTTCTTT. The chain combines TRBV9 with TRBJ1-1, with D maybe TRBD1 (6 bases). Trimming cost V 4 bases and J 7 bases, with 8 bases left between them. This CDR3 comprises 11 residues. The germline CDR1 and CDR2 sequences are SGDLS and YYNGEE.